These 31 T cell receptor beta chains were sequenced from one sample in a study of tumor and adjacent non-tumor tissue in lung cancer. The template was RNA from unsorted bulk tissue. A modified ARM-PCR protocol with three rounds of nested PCR amplified TCRbeta. TCRdb reanalysed the multiplex PCR reads using MiXCR and keeps one entry per CDR3 protein. The table shows approximately 150,000 distinct CDR3 sequences, with roughly 70% occurring only once. Material for sequencing was lung tumor tissue. The source of these receptors is a man aged 55-75 years with small cell lung cancer.

This clonotype has more than one count but fewer than ten. V gene TRBV5-1 combines with J gene TRBJ2-1, with D maybe TRBD2 (6 bases). This CDR3 spans 15 amino acids. Trimming cost V 0 bases and J 4 bases, with 11 bases left between them. Per germline, CDR1 SGHRS and CDR2 YFSETQ. Here the CDR3 reads CASSLGGTRYNEQFF. The CDR3 region has the DNA TGCGCCAGCAGCTTGGGCGGGACGCGTTACAATGAGCAGTTCTTC. Together with reference TRBV5-1 and TRBJ2-1, the CDR3 gives the full variable domain: KAGVTQTPRYLIKTRGQQVTLSCSPISGHRSVSWYQQTPGQGLQFLFEYFSETQRNKGNFPGRFSGRQFSNSRSEMNVSTLELGDSALYLCASSLGGTRYNEQFFGPGTRLTVL.

This chain links TRBV20-1 with TRBJ2-3; TRBD2 matches 13 bases. The germline gives CDR1 DFQATT, CDR2 SNEGSKA (reference sequence). V trimming: 6 bases; J trimming: 8 bases; junction bases outside the gene matches: 11. CDR3 size: 15 residues. CDR3 loop: CSAGRTSGRRATQYF. The CDR3 nucleotides are TGCAGTGCAGGAAGGACTAGCGGGAGAAGAGCTACGCAGTATTTT.

This clonotype was seen at least ten times. CDR3 DNA: TGTGCCAGCAGAAAATTAGCGGGAACGGACGAGCAGTACGTC. It encodes CASRKLAGTDEQYV. The V gene is TRBV5-6, the J gene TRBJ2-7; TRBD2 agrees at 8 bases. V dropped 5 bases and J dropped 5; count of bases not matched to a gene: 9. CDR3 size: 14 residues. Germline V gene data show CDR1 as SGHDT and CDR2 as YYEEEE.

With regard to this clonotype: Mismatch with germline at one junction end may stem from a read error. This chain joins TRBV15 and TRBJ2-5; no clear D. CDR1 LNHNV and CDR2 YYDKDF come from the germline V gene (reference sequence). CDR3 length: 14 amino acids. CDR3 residues: CVTSRDLLGETQYF. CDR3 DNA: TGTGTCACCAGCAGAGATCTCCTCGGGGAGACCCAGTACTTC.

This rearrangement joins TRBV20-1 to TRBJ2-1; 12 bases are a match to TRBD2. CDR1 is DFQATT, CDR2 SNEGSKA, per germline (reference sequence). The CDR3 contains 15 residues. J gave up 14 bases and V 3 bases, and 14 bases lay outside the gene matches. The CDR3 DNA sequence: TGCAGTGCTAGCAGGTCTGGACTAGCGGGATCCGCGGAGTTCTTC. Translated, it gives CSASRSGLAGSAEFF.

On this clonotype: A read error is possible here, since a much larger clone lies one base away. The J gene is TRBJ2-7, the V gene TRBV20-1, with 10 nucleotides matching TRBD2. The trim removed 6 bases at V and 6 bases at J, leaving 14 bases unmatched. The CDR3 sequence is 15 residues long. Germline V lookup: CDR1 DFQATT, CDR2 SNEGSKA (reference sequence). CDR3: CSAPLGLAGVREQYF. In DNA, the CDR3 is TGCAGTGCCCCCCTCGGCCTAGCGGGAGTCCGCGAGCAGTACTTC.

J is TRBJ2-7 and V is TRBV18, with D perhaps TRBD1 (5 bases). This CDR3 region has 12 residues. V lost 2 bases and J 6 bases, leaving 8 bases between the germline ends. The V gene's germline CDR1 is KGHSH and CDR2 LQKENI. CDR3 sequence: CASSPTGFEQYF. In DNA form, the CDR3 reads TGTGCCAGCTCACCAACAGGCTTCGAGCAGTACTTC.

This clonotype was counted a single time. Compared with germline, one end of the junction differs, possibly owing to a read error. V and J are TRBV6-6 and TRBJ1-1; D is undetermined. The germline V gene has CDR1 MNHNY and CDR2 SVGAGI (reference sequence). The CDR3 is 14 residues long. The CDR3 DNA reads TGTGGCAGCAGTTCCAGGAGGGTAGACACTGAAGCTTTCTTT. It codes for CGSSSRRVDTEAFF.

This clonotype was found a few times. This chain links TRBV6-6 with TRBJ2-7; 11 positions match TRBD1. Germline trimming cut 5 bases from V and 4 bases from J; bases unmatched to any gene: 7. Germline CDR1 MNHNY, CDR2 SVGAGI (reference sequence). The CDR3 is made up of 15 amino acids. The CDR3 region has the DNA TGTGCCAGCAGTGATCCGGGACAGGGGGAGTACGAGCAGTACTTC. Protein: CASSDPGQGEYEQYF.

With respect to this clonotype: The CDR3 does not close with the conserved phenylalanine or tryptophan, likely indicating a read error. The V gene is TRBV20-1, the J gene TRBJ2-1; 9 nucleotides match TRBD2. The V gene's germline CDR1 is DFQATT and CDR2 SNEGSKA (reference sequence). The CDR3 has 16 amino acids. V lost 3 bases, J lost 4 bases, and 10 bases stayed unmatched. The CDR3 DNA sequence: TGCAGTGCTAGCAAGTCCGGGACTAGCAGATACAATGAGCAGTTCTTA. Protein: CSASKSGTSRYNEQFL.

Worth noting for this clonotype: A read error is likely, as this CDR3 ends without the conserved phenylalanine or tryptophan. This chain connects TRBV20-1 to TRBJ2-7; 15 nucleotides line up with TRBD2. The CDR3 runs 16 residues. Germline assignment: CDR1 DFQATT and CDR2 SNEGSKA (reference sequence). V was clipped by 6 bases and J by 4 bases; unmatched bases: 10. As DNA, the CDR3 is TGCAGTGCCCAACCCGGGACTAGCGGGAGGAGGTACGAGCAGTACCTC. It is translated as CSAQPGTSGRRYEQYL.

Points on this clonotype: This likely comes from a read error, as the CDR3 has no conserved phenylalanine or tryptophan at its end. The chain joins TRBV20-1 to TRBJ2-5; the D gene is possibly TRBD2 (5 bases). This CDR3 spans 14 amino acids. The germline V gene has CDR1 DFQATT and CDR2 SNEGSKA (reference sequence). V lost 3 bases, J lost 4 bases, and 15 bases lay in between. This CDR3 is CSASPQDLRETQYI. The CDR3, as DNA: TGCAGTGCTAGCCCGCAGGACTTAAGAGAGACCCAGTACATC.

V gene TRBV28 combines with J gene TRBJ1-2; weak D call: TRBD1 (5 bases). Germline values: CDR1 MDHEN, CDR2 SYDVKM. This CDR3 is 13 amino acids long. The germline V and J ends were trimmed by 7 bases and 8 bases, with 17 bases remaining between them. The CDR3 sequence is CASTRSGRAGYTF. The CDR3 nucleotides read TGTGCCAGCACTCGATCGGGACGGGCGGGCTACACCTTC.

This clonotype was seen ten or more times. The CDR3 loop reads CASSLLDHYTF. The CDR3 DNA sequence: TGTGCCAGCAGTTTACTGGACCACTACACCTTC. The chain links TRBV12-3 or TRBV12-4 to TRBJ1-2; D gene ambiguous. The V end was cut by 2 bases, the J end by 10 bases, with 8 bases between. The CDR3 extends over 11 amino acids.

The chain combines TRBV11-2 with TRBJ2-7; 7 bases map to TRBD1. Germline V lookup: CDR1 SGHAT, CDR2 FQNNGV. The CDR3 runs 12 residues. As DNA, the CDR3 is TGTGACTGCACCGTAACAGGGGCCGAGCAGTACTTC. Translation: CDCTVTGAEQYF.

The chain is built from TRBV6-2 or TRBV6-3 and TRBJ1-2, with 8 bases lining up with TRBD1. The germline V gene has CDR1 MNHEY and CDR2 SVGEGT. Trimming removed 6 bases from V and 6 bases from J; junction bases left unmatched: 9. The CDR3 has 14 residues. The CDR3 DNA follows: TGTGCCAGCAGAAATTACAGGGGGGACCATGGCTACACCTTC. This codes for CASRNYRGDHGYTF.

The CDR3 is CAVLAPGRFGANGYTF. DNA of the CDR3: TGCGCCGTATTGGCCCCCGGTCGTTTCGGGGCGAATGGCTACACCTTC. The chain joins TRBV10-1 to TRBJ1-2, with a weak D call TRBD1 (5 bases). Germline CDR1 and CDR2: WNHNN and SYGVQD (reference sequence). The CDR3 is 16 amino acids. With 11 bases removed from V and 6 bases from J, the gap between germline ends came to 28 bases.

This chain links TRBV6-6 with TRBJ2-7; the D gene is possibly TRBD1 (6 bases). CDR3 length: 12 residues. CDR1 and CDR2 from the germline V gene are MNHNY and SVGAGI (reference sequence). Here the CDR3 reads CVNSYREYEQYF. The CDR3 DNA reads TGTGTCAACAGTTACAGGGAGTACGAGCAGTACTTC.

This clonotype appeared a single time. This CDR3 reads CASSRRDSNGYTF. Here the CDR3 DNA reads TGTGCCAGCAGCCGCCGGGACAGCAATGGCTACACCTTC. This chain connects TRBV6-6 to TRBJ1-2; 7 bases agree with TRBD1. The CDR3 consists of 13 residues. Germline V lookup: CDR1 MNHNY, CDR2 SVGAGI (reference sequence). Trimming at V came to 6 bases and at J to 6 bases, leaving 7 bases not matched to a gene.

The chain couples TRBV6-1 to TRBJ2-3, with TRBD2 matching over 7 bases. The germline CDR1 and CDR2 sequences are MNHNS and SASEGT. V shed 6 bases, J shed 4 bases, and the junction held 10 bases outside the gene matches. This CDR3 has 15 amino acids. In DNA form, the CDR3 reads TGTGCCAGCAGCGGGGGACTAATTGGCGCAGATACGCAGTATTTT. Residues: CASSGGLIGADTQYF.

For this clonotype: Relative to the germline gene, one junction end is altered; a read error may explain this. The chain couples TRBV6-1 to TRBJ1-5; possible D gene TRBD1, 6 bases. Germline loops: CDR1 MNHNS, CDR2 SASEGT. This CDR3 is 15 amino acids long. CDR3 sequence reads: CASTDGKGVLQPKHF. The CDR3 bases are TGTGCCAGCACTGACGGCAAGGGGGTACTTCAGCCCAAGCATTTT.

In this sample, this clonotype turned up once. This sequence may be a read error, since a much larger clone differs from it by one base. The chain uses TRBV6-1 and TRBJ2-1; D is uncertain. V lost 3 bases to trimming and J lost 4 bases, with 7 bases between them. Per germline, CDR1 MNHNS and CDR2 SASEGT. The length of the CDR3 is 13 residues. The CDR3 loop is CASSEANYNEQFF. The CDR3 DNA is TGTGCCAGCAGTGAGGCAAATTACAATGAGCAGTTCTTC.

The rearrangement links TRBV5-1 to TRBJ2-2; possibly TRBD2 for D (6 bases). V shed 3 bases and J shed 9 bases, with 21 bases lying between them. This CDR3 comprises 16 residues. Germline CDR1 SGHRS, CDR2 YFSETQ. The CDR3 reads CASSSVADRMSWELFF. The CDR3 DNA is TGCGCCAGCAGCTCCGTAGCGGACCGAATGAGCTGGGAGCTGTTTTTT.

A word on this clonotype: Compared with germline, one end of the junction differs, possibly owing to a read error. The V gene is TRBV6-1, the J gene TRBJ1-1, with D unclear. This CDR3 is 15 amino acids long. Germline assignment: CDR1 MNHNS and CDR2 SASEGT. The CDR3 region has the DNA TGTGCCAGCACTGAAGCATGTAAAGGTGGCGCAGCTGCTTTCTTT. The encoded protein is CASTEACKGGAAAFF.

The J gene is TRBJ2-4, the V gene TRBV2; D might be TRBD1 (6 bases). The V and J ends lost 4 bases and 0 bases respectively, with 13 bases between them. Germline V gene data show CDR1 as SNHLY and CDR2 as FYNNEI. This CDR3 spans 16 amino acids. CDR3 amino acids: CASSAVQGIAKNIQYF. CDR3 coding DNA: TGTGCCAGCAGTGCCGTGCAGGGGATAGCCAAAAACATTCAGTACTTC.

The V call is TRBV20-1, the J call TRBJ2-7; TRBD2 matches at 8 bases. With 3 bases clipped from V and 9 bases from J, the junction kept 13 bases outside the gene matches. The V gene's germline CDR1 is DFQATT and CDR2 SNEGSKA (reference sequence). The CDR3 is 14 amino acids. The CDR3 DNA sequence: TGCAGTGCTAGCCCCGGGACTAGTCGTGCCGTGCAGTACTTC. This gives the protein CSASPGTSRAVQYF.

The V and J genes are TRBV6-6 and TRBJ2-5; perhaps TRBD1 as D (6 bases). Germline V gene lookup returns CDR1 MNHNY and CDR2 SVGAGI (reference sequence). The CDR3 has 15 residues. Trimming took 5 bases from V and 4 from J, leaving 17 bases between them. The CDR3 here is CASSLPGTWIETQYF. Written as DNA, the CDR3 is TGTGCCAGCAGTCTCCCGGGGACATGGATAGAGACCCAGTACTTC.

Details on this clonotype: This clone may be a read error of a much larger clone one base away. The chain uses TRBV10-3 and TRBJ2-2, with D perhaps TRBD2 (5 bases). The CDR3 is 14 residues long. The germline V gene encodes CDR1 ENHRY and CDR2 SYGVKD. CDR3 residues: CAISVEVNTGEPFF. The CDR3 DNA reads as TGTGCCATCAGTGTAGAGGTGAACACCGGGGAGCCGTTTTTT.

This clonotype showed up many times. The chain combines TRBV29-1 with TRBJ2-1; D call uncertain. Germline-derived CDR1 and CDR2 are SQVTM and ANQGSEA. The CDR3 is made up of 9 amino acids. Trimming left V 7 bases short and J 8 bases short, with 6 bases between. The CDR3 bases are TGCAGCGCCAAAGATGAGCAGTTCTTC. This sequence encodes CSAKDEQFF.

This chain connects TRBV20-1 to TRBJ2-4, with D possibly matching TRBD2 (5 bases). The CDR3 spans 12 residues. V lost 6 bases and J lost 2, with 8 bases in between. Germline-derived CDR1 and CDR2 are DFQATT and SNEGSKA (reference sequence). The CDR3 coding sequence is TGCAGTGCCGTGGACTCCAAAAACATTCAGTACTTC. Amino acids: CSAVDSKNIQYF.

As concerns this clonotype: In this CDR3 the conserved last residue, phenylalanine or tryptophan, is missing, so a read error is likely. The chain uses TRBV20-1 and TRBJ1-2, with a weak D call TRBD1 (6 bases). The CDR3 consists of 12 residues. Trimming pared 4 bases from V and 5 bases from J, leaving 11 bases between. The germline V gene encodes CDR1 DFQATT and CDR2 SNEGSKA (reference sequence). The CDR3 protein is CSATDREYGYTS. In DNA, the CDR3 is TGCAGTGCTACGGACAGAGAGTATGGCTACACCTCC.